Presented here are 11 T cell receptor beta chains from one specimen sequenced in a study of blood T cells in healthy people across ages (dated by TCRdb to 2014 to 2015). The library was made by 5' RACE. The run used an Illumina HiSeq 2500. A second PCR of roughly 7 to 12 cycles was run with a J-beta primer mix and a sample-barcoded 5' primer. TCRdb reprocessing: public reads trimmed at Q25 with fastp, clones called with MiXCR, in-frame beta chains kept. Duplicate CDR3 protein sequences are folded into a single record with the most common DNA and genes. This sample lists about 680,000 distinct CDR3 sequences; around 49% were detected once. 30% to 40% of the sample comes from the top ten. The sample comprised blood. These receptors all stem from a woman aged 55-75 years in good health.

J is TRBJ2-7 and V is TRBV20-1; no firm D call. The J call may be mistaken, given a closer DNA end match to TRBJ2-5. The CDR3 runs to 12 residues. Germline lookup yields CDR1 DFQATT and CDR2 SNEGSKA (reference sequence). Written as DNA, the CDR3 is TGCAGTGCTAGTGATGTGATTGGGACCCAGTACTTC. It yields the protein CSASDVIGTQYF.

This clonotype came up a few times. This sequence joins TRBV9 and TRBJ2-2; D is ambiguous. CDR3 size: 13 residues. V lost 6 bases and J lost 0, with 6 bases in between. Germline V CDR1 and CDR2: SGDLS, YYNGEE. CDR3 protein: CASTGPNTGELFF. The CDR3 bases are TGTGCCAGCACCGGGCCGAACACCGGGGAGCTGTTTTTT. Combining the CDR3 with reference TRBV9 and TRBJ2-2 gives the whole variable domain DSGVTQTPKHLITATGQRVTLRCSPRSGDLSVYWYQQSLDQGLQFLIQYYNGEERAKGNILERFSAQQFPDLHSELNLSSLELGDSALYFCASTGPNTGELFFGEGSRLTVL.

This clonotype was counted between two and nine times. The rearrangement links TRBV29-1 to TRBJ2-3; 11 bases are shared with TRBD1. V dropped 4 bases and J dropped 5; count of bases not matched to a gene: 8. This CDR3 spans 15 amino acids. Germline assignment: CDR1 SQVTM and CDR2 ANQGSEA. CDR3 sequence reads: CSVGPGTGGEDTQYF. The CDR3 DNA follows: TGCAGCGTTGGTCCCGGGACAGGGGGAGAAGATACGCAGTATTTT.

There are a few counts of this clonotype. This sequence joins TRBV29-1 and TRBJ1-1; the D is unclear. The germline CDR1 and CDR2 sequences are SQVTM and ANQGSEA. There are 12 residues in the CDR3. Trimming took off 4 bases at V and 6 bases at J, with 12 bases between the two ends. The CDR3 sequence is CSVVVGQPEAFF. CDR3 DNA sequence: TGCAGCGTTGTGGTCGGGCAGCCTGAAGCTTTCTTT.

The gene calls are TRBV6-6 and TRBJ1-4, with D uncertain. Germline V CDR1 and CDR2: MNHNY, SVGAGI (reference sequence). The ends were cut back, 4 bases at V and 0 bases at J, with 3 bases in the middle. CDR3 length: 13 residues. The chain's CDR3 is CASSFTTNEKLFF. The CDR3 DNA reads TGTGCCAGCAGTTTCACAACTAATGAAAAACTGTTTTTT.

The chain carries TRBV2 and TRBJ2-7; D gene ambiguous. Trimming cost V 7 bases and J 5 bases, with 6 bases left between them. The CDR3 length is 10 residues. Germline lookup yields CDR1 SNHLY and CDR2 FYNNEI. In nucleotides, the CDR3 is TGTGCCAGCATGACGGACGAGCAGTACTTC. Translation gives CASMTDEQYF.

This clonotype occurred once. The V and J genes are TRBV5-5 and TRBJ2-5; tentative D call: TRBD2 (6 bases). Germline CDR1 is SGHKS and CDR2 is YYEKEE (reference sequence). The CDR3 consists of 17 residues. V lost 0 bases, J lost 4 bases, and 19 bases lay in between. CDR3 bases: TGTGCCAGCAGCTTGGTGGGGTCGGTAGCGGATGGAGAGACCCAGTACTTC. Translated: CASSLVGSVADGETQYF. The full variable domain, completed using reference TRBV5-5 and TRBJ2-5, is DAGVTQSPTHLIKTRGQQVTLRCSPISGHKSVSWYQQVLGQGPQFIFQYYEKEERGRGNFPDRFSARQFPNYSSELNVNALLLGDSALYLCASSLVGSVADGETQYFGPGTRLLVL.

In this sample, this clonotype turned up a few times. This chain links TRBV28 with TRBJ2-3; the match to TRBD2 covers 7 bases. V was pared by 6 bases and J by 1 base, with 1 base of the junction left unmatched. Germline CDR1 and CDR2: MDHEN and SYDVKM. The CDR3 is made up of 13 amino acids. This chain's CDR3 is CASSAGGTDTQYF. CDR3 DNA sequence: TGTGCCAGCAGCGCGGGGGGCACAGATACGCAGTATTTT.

The chain couples TRBV11-3 to TRBJ2-1, with 7 bases that match TRBD2. Germline CDR1 SGHNT, CDR2 YENEEA. The trim removed 3 bases at V and 0 bases at J, leaving 5 bases unmatched. This CDR3 region has 16 residues. This CDR3 is CASSLTSKSSYNEQFF. The CDR3 DNA reads TGTGCCAGCAGCTTGACTAGCAAGAGCTCCTACAATGAGCAGTTCTTC.

This clonotype is a singleton in its sample. This chain joins TRBV30 and TRBJ2-2; 11 bases map to TRBD2. V lost 0 bases and J lost 6; bases outside the gene matches: 9. Germline lookup yields CDR1 GTSNPN and CDR2 SVGIG (reference sequence). The CDR3 runs 17 residues. CDR3 in DNA: TGTGCCTGGAGTGTACAGGGGATTAGCGGGAGGGCCGGGGAGCTGTTTTTT. Amino acids: CAWSVQGISGRAGELFF.

This sequence joins TRBV4-2 and TRBJ1-2; D not resolved. The CDR3 is made up of 15 amino acids. The V gene lost 0 bases and the J gene lost 3 bases, with 11 bases spanning the gap. Germline CDR1 reads LGHNA; CDR2 reads YNFKEQ. The CDR3 loop is CASSQDMGSYYGYTF. CDR3 DNA sequence: TGTGCCAGCAGCCAAGATATGGGGTCCTACTATGGCTACACCTTC.